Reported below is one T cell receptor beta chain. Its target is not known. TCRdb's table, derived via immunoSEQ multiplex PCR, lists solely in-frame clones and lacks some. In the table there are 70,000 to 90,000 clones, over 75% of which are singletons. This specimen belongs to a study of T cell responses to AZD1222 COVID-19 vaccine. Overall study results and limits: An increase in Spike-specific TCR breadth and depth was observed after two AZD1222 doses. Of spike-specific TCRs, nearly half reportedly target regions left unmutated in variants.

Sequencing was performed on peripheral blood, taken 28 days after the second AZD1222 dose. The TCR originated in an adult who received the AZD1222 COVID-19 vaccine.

The CDR3 DNA reads as TGTGCCAGCAGCGGGGGAAATCAGCCCCAGCATTTT. Translation gives CASSGGNQPQHF. The chain has TRBV21-1 and TRBJ1-5. TRBV21-1 is a pseudogene locus. This CDR3 is built from 12 residues.